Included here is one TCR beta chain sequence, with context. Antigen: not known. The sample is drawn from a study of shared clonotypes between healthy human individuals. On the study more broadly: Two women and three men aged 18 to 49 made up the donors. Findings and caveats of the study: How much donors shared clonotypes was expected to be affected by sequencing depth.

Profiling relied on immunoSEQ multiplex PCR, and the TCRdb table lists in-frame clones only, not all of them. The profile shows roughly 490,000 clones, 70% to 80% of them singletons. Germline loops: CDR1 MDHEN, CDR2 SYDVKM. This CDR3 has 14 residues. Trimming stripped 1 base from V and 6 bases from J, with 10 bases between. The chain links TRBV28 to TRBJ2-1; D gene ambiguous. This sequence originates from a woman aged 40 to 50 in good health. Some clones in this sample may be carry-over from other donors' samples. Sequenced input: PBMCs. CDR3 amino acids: CASSLSQKLNEQFF. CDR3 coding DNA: TGTGCCAGCAGTTTATCCCAGAAACTCAATGAGCAGTTCTTC.